A selection of T cell receptor beta chains follows, all from one sample in a study of T cells in tumors after PD-1 blockade. Using immunoSEQ multiplex PCR, the repertoire was profiled, and TCRdb retains in-frame clones only, with some absent. The table records some 66,000 clones, around 74% of them present only once. The sample consisted of PBMCs, taken after anti-PD-1 treatment. The receptors shown here come from a human donor with basal cell carcinoma. The conserved cysteine and the conserved F or W are not part of the CDR3 here. Clone size is not always given. Where it is, it says once, few, many or a class for expanded clones.

clone_size j_call v_call cdr3_aa
. TRBJ1-2 TRBV7-9 ASSPPEGGKGYT
. TRBJ2-3 TRBV6-1 ASSEEGLAGALGTQY
. TRBJ2-5 TRBV15 ATSRAHGTQY
. TRBJ2-2 TRBV30 AWSVTGETGELF
. TRBJ1-1 TRBV3-1/TRBV3-2 ASIDMNTEAF
. TRBJ1-6 TRBV7-9 ASSPGDLLIPLH
. TRBJ2-3 TRBV3-1/TRBV3-2 ASSQVWVRHEADTQY
few TRBJ2-1 TRBV5-4 ASSALAGNEQF
. TRBJ2-1 TRBV6-4 ASSEDPAGYNEQF
. TRBJ2-5 TRBV14 ASSLRLAGGHGETQY
. TRBJ2-2 TRBV11-1 ASSLGGGQVDGELF
. TRBJ1-1 TRBV7-8 ASSLDRQGGTEAF
. TRBJ1-2 TRBV7-9 ASSARTGPSYGYT
. TRBJ2-1 TRBV18 ASSWAGDEQF
. TRBJ1-2 TRBV7-2 ASSLPQDYGYT
. TRBJ1-2 TRBV5-1 ASSFGQIYGYT
. TRBJ2-3 TRBV20-1 SASWDYQGTQY
. TRBJ2-3 TRBV3-1/TRBV3-2 ASSPSPWDRLTDTQY